This is a list of T cell receptor beta chains from one sample in a study of T cell responses to AZD1222 COVID-19 vaccine. Only in-frame clones appear in the TCRdb table, and some are missing; sequencing was by immunoSEQ multiplex PCR. Here the sample spans 200,000 or so clones, about 91% being singletons. Sample: peripheral blood, taken on day 0 of AZD1222 vaccination. The source of these receptors is an adult in good health. Both conserved end residues are part of each CDR3. The D gene is left open where the match is weak.

v_gene	j_gene	d_gene	CDR3aa
TRBV15	TRBJ1-2	.	CATSRPFGGSYGYTF
TRBV7-6	TRBJ2-2	.	CASSPGAGRANTGELFF
TRBV7-9	TRBJ2-7	.	CASSPRGRGSGIYEQYF
TRBV28	TRBJ1-2	.	CASSAGGKARNYGYTF
TRBV3-1/TRBV3-2	TRBJ1-4	.	CASSLFRGGEKLFF
TRBV6-1	TRBJ1-1	TRBD1	CASSEAPGQGGGTEAFF
TRBV7-2	TRBJ2-3	.	CASSLGPRTDTQYF
TRBV5-4	TRBJ2-1	TRBD2	CASSSPVLAGDYNEQFF
TRBV6-1	TRBJ1-3	.	CASSVRPAVPIQLSGNTIYF
TRBV4-1	TRBJ2-5	.	CASSQDPQVLTQYF
TRBV5-5	TRBJ1-3	TRBD1	CASSPGWDRGNTIYF
TRBV5-4	TRBJ1-1	.	CASSLGAAPNTEAFF
TRBV3-1/TRBV3-2	TRBJ2-7	.	CASSQELGPYEQYF
TRBV3-1/TRBV3-2	TRBJ2-7	.	CASSLGALSYEQYF
TRBV3-1/TRBV3-2	TRBJ2-3	.	CASSNGGPTDTQYF
TRBV7-8	TRBJ2-7	.	CASSHQDYEQYF
TRBV28	TRBJ1-2	.	CASSLAPKGVGYTF
TRBV18	TRBJ1-1	.	CASSPRPGGDTEAFF
TRBV6-4	TRBJ2-2	TRBD2	CASSVDVGLAGGELFF
TRBV6-1	TRBJ2-1	TRBD2	CASSGPAGGLRNEQFF
TRBV4-3	TRBJ1-2	.	CASSPGPNYGYTF
TRBV18	TRBJ1-1	.	CASSAGVMNTEAFF
TRBV7-9	TRBJ2-6	TRBD1	CASSSRQGLSSGANVLTF
TRBV20-1	TRBJ1-2	.	CSASGTLNGYTF
TRBV4-1	TRBJ1-5	.	CASNTSGLRSTQPQHF
TRBV30	TRBJ2-3	.	CAWIRGATPFSTDTQYF
TRBV4-1	TRBJ2-5	TRBD2	CASSPAGGQETQYF
TRBV2	TRBJ2-3	TRBD1	CASSDTGETDTQYF
TRBV7-9	TRBJ2-7	.	CASSSSAFDPEQYF
TRBV7-2	TRBJ1-2	.	CASSLSSRVDYGYTF
TRBV19	TRBJ1-3	.	CASSIDRGLSGNTIYF
TRBV2	TRBJ2-2	.	CASSEMWTDGELFF
TRBV19	TRBJ1-1	.	CASSMNDGIMNTEAFF
TRBV21-1	TRBJ2-5	.	CASSSLGGTGPKETQYF
TRBV19	TRBJ2-7	.	CASQPAGTVSYEQYF
TRBV5-4	TRBJ2-3	.	CASSPGGGGIADTQYF
TRBV4-1	TRBJ1-1	TRBD1	CASRQFGQARTEAFF
TRBV4-1	TRBJ1-5	.	CASSPTGWNQPQHF
TRBV11-2	TRBJ2-7	.	CASSFPPTAAYEQYF
TRBV9	TRBJ2-3	TRBD2	CASSVMGGGPTDTQYF
TRBV5-1	TRBJ1-6	.	CASSLNFNSPLHF
TRBV7-3	TRBJ2-1	TRBD2	CASSLTAGGRDEQFF
TRBV28	TRBJ2-5	.	CASSLGGQQETQYF
TRBV18	TRBJ1-4	.	CASSPRQIEKLFF
TRBV30	TRBJ2-7	.	CAWTKSTYEQYF
TRBV28	TRBJ1-5	TRBD1	CASSFGFWTGDLGNQPQHF